The entry below gives a single T cell receptor (beta chain) sequence along with its context. Its antigen remains unknown. This specimen comes from a study of vaccination effects on CD4 cells after COVID-19. Study-level findings and limits: Among infection- and vaccine-induced clones, marked clonal contraction occurred late after vaccination.

CD4+ T cells specific for antigen were expanded with viral peptide pools by the ViraFEST assay before sequencing. Culture proceeded for more than 8 days, and CD4+ T cells were then isolated. In the vaccine recipients, nucleocapsid antibodies were negative and there was no prior SARS-CoV-2 infection. Cultures of fewer than 2.5 million PBMC per well contained approximately 10 IU/ml IL-2 plus 10 ug/ml peptides. From germline, CDR1 is SGHTA and CDR2 FQGTGA. After removal of 5 bases from V and 4 bases from J, the junction contained 13 bases not matched to a gene. CDR3 length: 17 amino acids. Profiled with immunoSEQ multiplex PCR; TCRdb holds only in-frame clones, not every one. The data show around 63,000 clones, with about 80% seen just once and 3.5% to 4.5% held by the top ten.

This chain links TRBV7-3 with TRBJ2-3; 9 bases match TRBD1. The receptor's source is a human donor who received a COVID-19 vaccine. The sample here was CD4+ T cells from PBMCs cultured with HCoV-OC43 spike peptides, taken before COVID-19 vaccination. Subset given: HCoV-OC43 spike overlapping peptide pool stimulation. This chain's CDR3 is CASSPSPSTGGADTQYF. The CDR3 bases are TGTGCCAGCAGCCCAAGCCCCTCGACAGGGGGGGCAGATACGCAGTATTTT.